What follows are 13 T cell receptor beta chains derived from one specimen sequenced in a study of CD8 T cells in ankylosing spondylitis. TCRdb passed the 5' RACE reads through MiXCR, listing each CDR3 protein once. Of 200,000 or so distinct CDR3 sequences in the sample, about an eighth were seen once. The sample comprised blood, either unsorted or a sorted T cell fraction (not recorded which). These receptors were taken from a female donor with ankylosing spondylitis or in good health (not recorded which).

This chain links TRBV20-1 with TRBJ2-7; the D gene is possibly TRBD1 (5 bases). The length of the CDR3 is 14 residues. CDR1 and CDR2 (germline): DFQATT, SNEGSKA (reference sequence). Trimming cost V 0 bases and J 2 bases, with 11 bases left between them. The CDR3 region is CSARDPRAPYEQYF. CDR3 coding DNA: TGCAGTGCTAGAGATCCCAGGGCCCCCTACGAGCAGTACTTC.

This clonotype has just a few counts. The V and J genes are TRBV14 and TRBJ2-4; a possible D gene is TRBD1 (6 bases). CDR3 length: 17 amino acids. V was shortened by 4 bases and J by 0 bases, with 16 bases between the two germline ends. Germline CDR1 reads SGHDN; CDR2 reads FVKESK. CDR3 nucleotides: TGTGCCAGCAGCCCCGAGGGGGAAGGGCTAGCCAAAAACATTCAGTACTTC. It translates to CASSPEGEGLAKNIQYF.

This sequence joins TRBV5-1 and TRBJ2-6; D remains ambiguous. The CDR3 consists of 15 residues. Trimming cost V 1 base and J 1 base, with 6 bases left between them. CDR1 is SGHRS and CDR2 is YFSETQ in the germline V gene. The CDR3 DNA follows: TGCGCCAGCAGCTTGAGGAGTTCTGGGGCCAACGTCCTGACTTTC. It specifies CASSLRSSGANVLTF.

The V call is TRBV7-9, the J call TRBJ2-7; a weak D match, TRBD1 (5 bases). Deletions cut 3 bases from V and 0 bases from J, with 9 bases between. The germline V gene encodes CDR1 SEHNR and CDR2 FQNEAQ (reference sequence). CDR3 size: 14 residues. The CDR3 nucleotides read TGTGCCAGCAGCTTTGGTCAGGGCTCCTACGAGCAGTACTTC. It translates to CASSFGQGSYEQYF.

This clonotype is medium-sized by share. J is TRBJ1-1 and V is TRBV7-2; no clear D. The V gene lost 5 bases and the J gene lost 1 base, with 8 bases spanning the gap. The germline V gene encodes CDR1 SGHTA and CDR2 FQGNSA. CDR3 length: 13 residues. In DNA, the CDR3 is TGTGCCAGCAGCACCACAACGAACACTGAAGCTTTCTTT. Encoded protein: CASSTTTNTEAFF.

V gene TRBV30 combines with J gene TRBJ1-1; the D is unclear. CDR1 is GTSNPN and CDR2 is SVGIG in the germline V gene (reference sequence). This CDR3 comprises 13 residues. Between the trimmed V and J ends, which lost 2 bases and 11 bases, there was a span of 18 bases. CDR3 sequence reads: CAWSYNRRLMAFF. The CDR3 region has the DNA TGTGCCTGGAGTTATAATAGGCGGCTTATGGCTTTCTTT. The whole variable domain, filled in from reference TRBV30 and TRBJ1-1, reads SQTIHQWPATLVQPVGSPLSLECTVEGTSNPNLYWYRQAAGRGLQLLFYSVGIGQISSEVPQNLSASRPQDRQFILSSKKLLLSDSGFYLCAWSYNRRLMAFFGQGTRLTVV.

The chain links TRBV12-3 or TRBV12-4 to TRBJ2-6, with D possibly being TRBD1 (6 bases). Trimming took 6 bases from V and 2 from J, leaving 8 bases between them. This CDR3 has 14 amino acids. The CDR3 here is CASSYRAGANVLTF. The CDR3 bases are TGTGCCAGCAGCTACAGGGCTGGGGCCAACGTCCTGACTTTC.

Comment on this clonotype: A read error may explain this, as a much larger clone is one base away. The V gene is TRBV28, the J gene TRBJ2-1; D gene ambiguous. The CDR3 covers 12 residues. Germline V lookup: CDR1 MDHEN, CDR2 SYDVKM. This CDR3 reads CASSLSDDERFF. CDR3 DNA: TGTGCCAGCAGTTTATCCGACGATGAGCGGTTCTTC.

Only a few counts were recorded for this clonotype. The V call is TRBV4-2, the J call TRBJ2-3; TRBD1 might be the D (6 bases). The CDR3 has 16 residues. V dropped 3 bases and J dropped 1 base, with 14 bases sitting between them. Germline V gives CDR1 LGHNA, CDR2 YNFKEQ. In DNA form, the CDR3 reads TGTGCCAGCAGCCACATGAGCGAGGGGGGCACAGATACGCAGTATTTT. Translated: CASSHMSEGGTDTQYF.

This clonotype was seen more than once but under ten times. The V call is TRBV4-2, the J call TRBJ1-2; no clear D. The CDR3 length is 14 residues. In germline, CDR1 is LGHNA, CDR2 YNFKEQ. V was clipped by 1 base and J by 10 bases, with 16 bases between them. The CDR3, as DNA: TGTGCCAGCAGCCAAGGAGTCGAGGGATTAGCCTACACCTTC. It yields the protein CASSQGVEGLAYTF.

This clonotype appeared many times. The V call is TRBV12-3 or TRBV12-4, the J call TRBJ2-7, with D possibly TRBD2 on 6 matching bases. This CDR3 is 16 amino acids long. The ends were cut back, 3 bases at V and 0 bases at J, with 15 bases in the middle. The chain's CDR3 is CASSLGFGGTSYEQYF. Written as DNA, the CDR3 is TGTGCCAGCAGTTTGGGCTTTGGGGGGACCTCCTACGAGCAGTACTTC.

The V gene is TRBV5-6, the J gene TRBJ1-3, with a tentative D call TRBD1 (5 bases). The V end was cut by 3 bases, the J end by 0 bases, with 16 bases between. The CDR3 extends over 17 amino acids. CDR1 and CDR2 (germline): SGHDT, YYEEEE. Written as DNA, the CDR3 is TGTGCCAGCAGCTCCAAGGTGGCAGGGCGCTCTGGAAACACCATATATTTT. Its protein product is CASSSKVAGRSGNTIYF.

In this sample, this clonotype turned up a few times. The rearrangement joins TRBV5-1 to TRBJ1-2, with TRBD1 matching over 7 bases. Per the germline V gene, CDR1 is SGHRS and CDR2 is YFSETQ. With V trimmed by 4 bases and J by 6 bases, 9 bases remained unmatched. The CDR3 is 14 residues long. The CDR3 nucleotides are TGCGCCAGCAGCCCCGGACAGGCGATCAATGGCTACACCTTC. Its translation is CASSPGQAINGYTF.